A selection of T cell receptor beta chains follows, all from one sample in a study of CD8 T cells in Susac syndrome. One entry per CDR3 protein results from TCRdb running MiXCR on the immunoSEQ multiplex PCR reads. This sample yields some 130,000 distinct CDR3 sequences, of which about 95% are seen a single time; 0.18% belongs to the top ten. The sample taken for sequencing was CD8+ T cells from PBMCs. The origin of the receptors is a human donor with Susac syndrome. Both conserved end residues are part of each CDR3. A D gene is named only where the DNA matches it firmly. Clone sizes are given selectively: once, few, many, or a class where the clone is expanded.

J: TRBJ2-5
size: NA
D: NA
V: TRBV4-1
CDR3: CASSQPGQETQYF
DNA: TGCGCCAGCAGCCAACCGGGACAAGAGACCCAGTACTTC

J: TRBJ2-2
size: NA
D: NA
V: TRBV20-1
CDR3: CSARGTGELFF
DNA: TGCAGTGCTAGAGGCACCGGGGAGCTGTTTTTT

J: TRBJ1-5
size: NA
D: NA
V: TRBV30
CDR3: CAWSRETVNQPQHF
DNA: TGTGCCTGGAGTCGGGAGACGGTCAATCAGCCCCAGCATTTT

J: TRBJ2-1
size: NA
D: NA
V: TRBV3-1
CDR3: CASSPTGIYNEQFF
DNA: TGTGCCAGCAGCCCGACCGGGATCTACAATGAGCAGTTCTTC

J: TRBJ1-1
size: NA
D: NA
V: TRBV5-4
CDR3: CAAQQMNTEAFF
DNA: TGTGCCGCGCAGCAAATGAACACTGAAGCTTTCTTT

J: TRBJ2-7
size: NA
D: TRBD2
V: TRBV9
CDR3: CASSVDTGLADEQYF
DNA: TGTGCCAGCAGCGTAGACACCGGACTAGCCGACGAGCAGTACTTC

J: TRBJ2-3
size: NA
D: TRBD2
V: TRBV7-2
CDR3: CASSLAPAGSTDTQYF
DNA: TGTGCCAGCAGCTTAGCGCCAGCGGGGTCCACAGATACGCAGTATTTT

J: TRBJ2-7
size: NA
D: NA
V: TRBV5-6
CDR3: CASSLGAGEQYF
DNA: TGTGCCAGCAGCTTGGGCGCGGGTGAGCAGTACTTC

J: TRBJ2-5
size: NA
D: NA
V: TRBV6-6
CDR3: CASNGHLETQYF
DNA: TGTGCCAGCAATGGTCACCTAGAGACCCAGTACTTC

J: TRBJ1-1
size: NA
D: NA
V: TRBV2
CDR3: CASSDGRAGTEAFF
DNA: TGTGCCAGCAGTGATGGTCGGGCGGGGACTGAAGCTTTCTTT

J: TRBJ2-1
size: NA
D: TRBD2
V: TRBV28
CDR3: CASNLPYGGDSYNEQFF
DNA: TGTGCCAGCAACCTACCCTACGGGGGGGACTCCTACAATGAGCAGTTCTTC

J: TRBJ2-2
size: NA
D: NA
V: TRBV7-9
CDR3: CASSFYSPNTGELFF
DNA: TGTGCCAGCAGCTTCTACTCCCCAAACACCGGGGAGCTGTTTTTT

J: TRBJ1-2
size: once
D: NA
V: TRBV7-8
CDR3: CASSLATNYGYTF
DNA: TGTGCCAGCAGCCTAGCGACAAACTATGGCTACACCTTC

J: TRBJ1-2
size: NA
D: TRBD1
V: TRBV5-4
CDR3: CASSGDRGVPLYGYTF
DNA: TGTGCCAGCAGCGGAGACAGGGGGGTCCCACTATACGGCTACACCTTC

J: TRBJ2-7
size: NA
D: NA
V: TRBV2
CDR3: CASSSYGGGSAYEQYF
DNA: TGTGCCAGCAGCTCGTACGGCGGCGGGTCGGCCTACGAGCAGTACTTC

J: TRBJ2-1
size: NA
D: NA
V: TRBV20-1
CDR3: CSAREWPEQFF
DNA: TGCAGTGCTAGAGAGTGGCCTGAGCAGTTCTTC

J: TRBJ2-5
size: NA
D: TRBD1
V: TRBV5-1
CDR3: CASSPGTGGKETQYF
DNA: TGCGCCAGCAGCCCAGGGACAGGGGGCAAGGAGACCCAGTACTTC

J: TRBJ1-5
size: once
D: NA
V: TRBV20-1
CDR3: CSVSNRGAPYQPQHF
DNA: TGCAGTGTCAGTAATCGGGGGGCACCCTATCAGCCCCAGCATTTT

J: TRBJ2-7
size: NA
D: NA
V: TRBV27
CDR3: CASSPSQSYEQYF
DNA: TGTGCCAGCAGTCCTAGCCAGTCCTACGAGCAGTACTTC

J: TRBJ2-7
size: once
D: NA
V: TRBV13
CDR3: CASSFSLESYEQYF
DNA: TGTGCCAGCAGCTTCTCACTAGAGTCCTACGAGCAGTACTTC

J: TRBJ2-2
size: NA
D: TRBD2
V: TRBV9
CDR3: CASRAGGGELFF
DNA: TGTGCCAGCAGAGCGGGAGGCGGGGAGCTGTTTTTT

J: TRBJ1-1
size: NA
D: NA
V: TRBV29-1
CDR3: CSVVVGGGPTEAFF
DNA: TGCAGCGTCGTTGTTGGTGGGGGGCCGACTGAAGCTTTCTTT

J: TRBJ2-3
size: NA
D: TRBD1
V: TRBV29-1
CDR3: CSVLDRSADTQYF
DNA: TGCAGCGTTTTGGACAGGTCGGCAGATACGCAGTATTTT

J: TRBJ2-7
size: NA
D: TRBD1
V: TRBV11-2
CDR3: CASSHPGQGYEQYF
DNA: TGTGCCAGCAGCCACCCGGGACAGGGTTACGAGCAGTACTTC

J: TRBJ2-7
size: once
D: NA
V: TRBV3-1
CDR3: CASSQDMDIYYEQYF
DNA: TGTGCCAGCAGCCAAGATATGGACATTTATTACGAGCAGTACTTC

J: TRBJ2-1
size: NA
D: NA
V: TRBV4-1
CDR3: CASSRTGVGQFF
DNA: TGCGCCAGCAGCCGGACCGGGGTAGGGCAGTTCTTC

J: TRBJ2-5
size: NA
D: NA
V: TRBV11-3
CDR3: CASSWKETQYF
DNA: TGTGCCAGCAGCTGGAAAGAGACCCAGTACTTC

J: TRBJ2-1
size: NA
D: TRBD2
V: TRBV5-1
CDR3: CASSLPGLSEQELDNEQFF
DNA: TGCGCCAGCAGCTTGCCGGGACTAAGCGAACAAGAGCTCGACAATGAGCAGTTCTTC

J: TRBJ1-5
size: NA
D: NA
V: TRBV7-9
CDR3: CASSSSAGDQPQHF
DNA: TGTGCCAGCAGCTCCTCCGCCGGTGATCAGCCCCAGCATTTT

J: TRBJ1-2
size: NA
D: TRBD1
V: TRBV9
CDR3: CASSVSGQGNYGYTF
DNA: TGTGCCAGCAGCGTAAGCGGACAGGGAAACTATGGCTACACCTTC

J: TRBJ2-1
size: NA
D: NA
V: TRBV10-3
CDR3: CAIRKTGTFSYNEQFF
DNA: TGTGCCATCAGGAAGACAGGGACTTTCTCCTACAATGAGCAGTTCTTC

J: TRBJ1-3
size: NA
D: NA
V: TRBV29-1
CDR3: CSVPSENTIYF
DNA: TGCAGCGTCCCCTCGGAAAACACCATATATTTT

J: TRBJ1-1
size: NA
D: TRBD1
V: TRBV7-9
CDR3: CASSRQGMNTEAFF
DNA: TGTGCCAGCAGCCGACAGGGCATGAACACTGAAGCTTTCTTT

J: TRBJ1-5
size: NA
D: NA
V: TRBV19
CDR3: CASSLTPGGYDQPQHF
DNA: TGTGCCAGTAGTCTCACCCCCGGGGGTTACGATCAGCCCCAGCATTTT

J: TRBJ2-7
size: NA
D: TRBD2
V: TRBV27
CDR3: CASSLASGRLLSYEQYF
DNA: TGTGCCAGCAGTTTAGCTAGCGGGCGTCTCCTCTCCTACGAGCAGTACTTC

J: TRBJ2-5
size: NA
D: TRBD1
V: TRBV6-1
CDR3: CASSQPSPGQGYQETQYF
DNA: TGTGCCAGCAGTCAACCATCCCCGGGACAGGGGTACCAAGAGACCCAGTACTTC

J: TRBJ2-7
size: NA
D: TRBD2
V: TRBV29-1
CDR3: CSVESLASPYYEQYF
DNA: TGCAGCGTTGAGTCACTAGCGTCCCCCTACTACGAGCAGTACTTC

J: TRBJ2-7
size: NA
D: NA
V: TRBV10-3
CDR3: CASLLAADYEQYF
DNA: TGTGCCTCTTTATTGGCGGCGGACTACGAGCAGTACTTC

J: TRBJ2-2
size: NA
D: NA
V: TRBV15
CDR3: CATSSGQASTSPGELFF
DNA: TGTGCCACCAGCAGCGGACAGGCCTCGACTAGCCCCGGGGAGCTGTTTTTT

J: TRBJ2-1
size: NA
D: NA
V: TRBV12-3/TRBV12-4
CDR3: CASSFGSSNNEQFF
DNA: TGTGCCAGCAGTTTCGGATCTAGCAATAATGAGCAGTTCTTC

J: TRBJ2-1
size: NA
D: TRBD2
V: TRBV18
CDR3: CASSPFGLAADNEQFF
DNA: TGTGCCAGCTCACCTTTTGGGCTAGCGGCCGACAATGAGCAGTTCTTC

J: TRBJ2-3
size: NA
D: NA
V: TRBV9
CDR3: CASSVGGSGKVTDTQYF
DNA: TGTGCCAGCAGCGTAGGGGGGAGTGGGAAGGTCACAGATACGCAGTATTTT

J: TRBJ1-5
size: NA
D: TRBD1
V: TRBV2
CDR3: CASRDREGNQPQHF
DNA: TGTGCCAGCAGGGACAGGGAGGGCAATCAGCCCCAGCATTTT

J: TRBJ2-5
size: once
D: NA
V: TRBV9
CDR3: CASTEGLKVQETQYF
DNA: TGTGCCAGCACCGAGGGACTCAAGGTACAAGAGACCCAGTACTTC

J: TRBJ2-1
size: once
D: NA
V: TRBV29-1
CDR3: CSESRGSNEQFF
DNA: TGCAGCGAGTCACGGGGGTCCAATGAGCAGTTCTTC

J: TRBJ2-1
size: NA
D: TRBD2
V: TRBV2
CDR3: CASSTSGEQFF
DNA: TGTGCCAGCAGTACTAGCGGAGAGCAGTTCTTC

J: TRBJ2-7
size: NA
D: TRBD2
V: TRBV7-9
CDR3: CASSPPGLAGGPSYYEQYF
DNA: TGTGCCAGCAGCCCCCCGGGACTAGCGGGAGGGCCCTCCTACTACGAGCAGTACTTC

J: TRBJ1-2
size: NA
D: NA
V: TRBV15
CDR3: CATSREGVGYTF
DNA: TGTGCCACCAGCAGAGAGGGGGTGGGCTACACCTTC

J: TRBJ1-1
size: NA
D: NA
V: TRBV30
CDR3: CAWRAVTEVFF
DNA: TGTGCCTGGAGGGCGGTCACTGAAGTTTTCTTT

J: TRBJ2-1
size: NA
D: TRBD2
V: TRBV3-1
CDR3: CASSHLAGAELNEQFF
DNA: TGTGCCAGCAGCCATTTAGCGGGAGCCGAGTTGAATGAGCAGTTCTTC

J: TRBJ2-1
size: NA
D: NA
V: TRBV12-3/TRBV12-4
CDR3: CASKTSHSSYNEQFF
DNA: TGTGCCAGCAAAACTTCTCATAGCTCCTACAATGAGCAGTTCTTC

J: TRBJ2-7
size: once
D: NA
V: TRBV5-6
CDR3: CASSWGLSSYEQYF
DNA: TGTGCCAGCAGCTGGGGACTCAGCTCCTACGAGCAGTACTTC

J: TRBJ1-5
size: NA
D: TRBD1
V: TRBV13
CDR3: CASSTDRDQPQHF
DNA: TGTGCCAGCAGCACCGACAGGGATCAGCCCCAGCATTTT

J: TRBJ2-5
size: NA
D: TRBD2
V: TRBV6-4
CDR3: CASSDSSGRRGETQYF
DNA: TGTGCCAGCAGTGACTCGAGCGGGAGGAGGGGAGAGACCCAGTACTTC

J: TRBJ1-1
size: once
D: NA
V: TRBV9
CDR3: CASSARQQGGSTEAFF
DNA: TGTGCCAGCAGCGCACGACAACAGGGTGGGAGCACTGAAGCTTTCTTT

J: TRBJ1-2
size: NA
D: NA
V: TRBV27
CDR3: CASSLSEGFGYTF
DNA: TGTGCCAGCAGTTTATCGGAGGGCTTTGGCTACACCTTC

J: TRBJ1-1
size: NA
D: NA
V: TRBV28
CDR3: CASSQISFGNTEAFF
DNA: TGTGCCAGCAGCCAAATCTCCTTTGGGAACACTGAAGCTTTCTTT

J: TRBJ2-1
size: NA
D: NA
V: TRBV25-1
CDR3: CASSEPQRDEQFF
DNA: TGTGCCAGCAGTGAACCCCAGCGGGATGAGCAGTTCTTC